This TCR beta chain was documented in a study of T cell changes during pregnancy in multiple sclerosis. CDR1 and CDR2 (germline): MDHEN, SYDVKM. This CDR3 contains 16 residues. Germline trimming cut 2 bases from V and 0 bases from J; bases unmatched to any gene: 5. Profiled with immunoSEQ multiplex PCR; TCRdb holds only in-frame clones, not every one. The sample lists some 140,000 clones, roughly 96% occurring once. The sequencing used peripheral blood, collected after pregnancy. J is TRBJ1-2 and V is TRBV28; 8 positions match TRBD1. This receptor was identified in a female donor with multiple sclerosis, enrolled in a pregnancy study. The DNA for the CDR3 is TGTGCCAGCAGTTTAAGCGGACAGGGCGCTAACTATGGCTACACCTTC. This gives the protein CASSLSGQGANYGYTF.